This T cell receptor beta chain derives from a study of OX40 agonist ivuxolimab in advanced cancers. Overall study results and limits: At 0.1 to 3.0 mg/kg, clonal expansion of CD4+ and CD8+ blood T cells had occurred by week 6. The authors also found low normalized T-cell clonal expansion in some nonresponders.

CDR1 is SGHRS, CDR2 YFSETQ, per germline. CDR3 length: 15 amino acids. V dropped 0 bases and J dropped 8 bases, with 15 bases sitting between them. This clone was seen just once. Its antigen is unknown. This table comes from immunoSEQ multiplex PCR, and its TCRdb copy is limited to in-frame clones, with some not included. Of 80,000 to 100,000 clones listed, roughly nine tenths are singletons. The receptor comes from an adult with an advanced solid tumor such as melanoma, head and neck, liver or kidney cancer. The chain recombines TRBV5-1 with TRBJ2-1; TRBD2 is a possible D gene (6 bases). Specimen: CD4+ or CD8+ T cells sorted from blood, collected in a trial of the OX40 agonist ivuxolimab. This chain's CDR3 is CASSLELAWSDEQFF. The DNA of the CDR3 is TGCGCCAGCAGCTTGGAACTAGCTTGGTCGGATGAGCAGTTCTTC.